This T cell receptor beta chain is from a study of blood T cell repertoires in COVID-19. TCRdb's copy holds only in-frame clones and misses some; the assay was immunoSEQ multiplex PCR. Of approximately 360,000 clones detected, roughly four fifths appear once; the ten largest clones hold about 5%. Germline trimming cut 5 bases from V and 3 bases from J; bases unmatched to any gene: 15. Germline CDR1 reads MDHEN; CDR2 reads SYDVKM. The CDR3 length is 17 residues. The specimen sequenced was PBMCs or T cells enriched from blood (not recorded which). The TCR comes from a woman in her fifties or sixties who had recovered from COVID-19. The rearrangement links TRBV28 to TRBJ2-7; 8 bases are shared with TRBD1. The CDR3 DNA reads as TGTGCCAGCAGTCCCTCGACGGGACAGGAAAACTACTACGAGCAGTACTTC. It codes for CASSPSTGQENYYEQYF. The full variable domain, rest sourced from reference TRBV28 and TRBJ2-7, is DVKVTQSSRYLVKRTGEKVFLECVQDMDHENMFWYRQDPGLGLRLIYFSYDVKMKEKGDIPEGYSVSREKKERFSLILESASTNQTSMYLCASSPSTGQENYYEQYFGPGTRLTVT.